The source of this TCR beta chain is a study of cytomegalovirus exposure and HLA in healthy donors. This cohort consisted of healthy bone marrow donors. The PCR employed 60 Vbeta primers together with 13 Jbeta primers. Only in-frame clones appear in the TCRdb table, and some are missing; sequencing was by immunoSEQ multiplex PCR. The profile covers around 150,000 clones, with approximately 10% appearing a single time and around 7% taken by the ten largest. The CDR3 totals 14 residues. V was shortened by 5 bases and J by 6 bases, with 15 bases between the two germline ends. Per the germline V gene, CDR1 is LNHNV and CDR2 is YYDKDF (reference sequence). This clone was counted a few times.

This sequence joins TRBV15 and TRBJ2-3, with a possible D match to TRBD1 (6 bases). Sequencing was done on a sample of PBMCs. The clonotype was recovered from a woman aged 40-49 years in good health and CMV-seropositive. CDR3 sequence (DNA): TGTGCCACCAGCCTGTCCAGGGGTCGGGATACGCAGTATTTT. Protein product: CATSLSRGRDTQYF.